This T cell receptor (beta chain) came from a study of cytomegalovirus exposure and HLA in healthy donors (dated by TCRdb to about 2017). Broadly, across the study: In an earlier analysis of roughly 590 of the donors, about 270 Gb of sequence data and some 100 million unique TCR beta sequences from roughly 200 million T cells were reported. The later analysis used no new phenotypic data to find candidate immune exposures, relying instead on TCR beta sequences and their occurrence across donors. Across some 400 genotyped donors of the cohort, an average of about 200,000 unique TCR beta nucleotide sequences per donor were sequenced, and roughly a sixth of those sequences were non-productive. Approximately 300 gigabases of sequencing data and 91 million or so unique TCR sequences made up an early release that covered about 640 HLA-typed donors. Roughly five DR-DQ haplotypes were treated as single units for association and clustering because of strong linkage in the cohort. To predict cytomegalovirus infection status, the study brought together high-throughput TCR immunosequencing, statistical association of individual TCRs with disease status, and machine learning. A separate validation cohort of about 110 different subjects was used in addition to the approximately 700-subject first cohort. The genetic ancestry cluster associated with self-reported Caucasian donors included 81% of the 398 genotyped donors. All discovery cohort repertoires had been generated using a single sequencing platform. Donor age, sex, ethnicity and CMV serostatus were compiled alongside the repertoire data. Genome-wide SNP genotypes for about 60% of the roughly 700 donors were used in a later genetic analysis, which treated that subset as a discovery cohort. The study profiled the T cell repertoires of under 850 subjects by immunosequencing and related them to cytomegalovirus serostatus. The number of donors typed differed by locus, with about 629-640 for A, B, C, DRB1 and DQB1, 522 for DQA1, about 610 for DPA1, and over 400 for DPB1. A later analysis re-analyzed previously published TCR beta repertoires from 666 donors and added high-resolution HLA genotyping to study TCR occurrence patterns. Both class I and class II loci were covered by HLA typing, at four-digit resolution. The study aimed to test whether signatures of past pathogen exposure could be identified by cataloging public T cell receptors. An earlier analysis of approximately 580 of the donors used high-throughput TCR beta sequencing to judge whether each TCR beta V gene segment behaved as functional or pseudogenic. General conclusions and limits of the study: Most TCR sequences were seen in very few donors, while some public TCRs were found in many individuals. The only immune exposure information available for the cohort was CMV serostatus. In both the original and validation cohorts, the classifier was reported to diagnose cytomegalovirus status with high specificity and sensitivity. Roughly uniform sequencing depth across donors was assumed in presence/absence analyses, although this assumption may not hold. A later analysis associated about 17,000 TCR beta sequences with specific HLA alleles at a false discovery rate of 0.05. Strong co-occurrence of HLA alleles, especially DR and DQ, made assigning TCR associations to individual alleles difficult. Because some donors lacked HLA typing at each locus, the association tests relied only on the typed subset. The earlier analysis of 587 of the donors excluded 15 to 20 rarely observed V segments, including chromosome 9 orphons, because counts were too low. In this cohort, only TCR beta chains were sequenced, and detectable features were limited by the absence of alpha or paired-chain data. Compared with equally common non-associated chains, HLA-associated TCR beta chains in a later analysis were more clonally expanded and had lower generation probabilities. A later genetic analysis associated a missense DCLRE1C variant with V-gene and J-gene trimming of TCR beta chains, and an independent cohort replicated the association. A group of highly shared sequence variants was considered likely to be a technical artifact of the sequencing pipeline. According to a later analysis, TCR association rates differed among HLA loci, with DRB1 alleles showing the most associated TCRs and HLA-C alleles showing the fewest. In the study, around 150 TCR beta chains were listed as associated with cytomegalovirus. Because the 87-base-pair reads could not distinguish some IMGT-functional V segments, including TRBV6-2 and TRBV6-3, those segments were excluded. In a later analysis, most CMV-associated TCR beta chains were found to appear HLA-restricted, with HLA associations seemingly driven largely by CMV exposure. According to a later genetic analysis, donors in an Asian-associated ancestry cluster had fewer N-insertions in productive TCRs than the approximately 710-donor mean. In a later analysis, several top co-occurrence clusters were reported to appear linked to parvovirus B19, influenza, CMV and Epstein-Barr virus. The authors suggested that the approach could potentially be generalized to other disease states and immunological phenotypes. In an earlier analysis of around 500 of the donors, most TCR beta V segments appeared in productive rearrangements about 87% or about 30% of the time, broadly matching IMGT annotations. Linkage disequilibrium might explain the correlated functional status among segregating V segments, but an unknown experimental factor could not be excluded. A further reported finding was that TCR beta sequences accurately predicted the HLA-A and HLA-B alleles for most subjects in the first cohort. A few of the identified cytomegalovirus-associated TCR beta chains were confirmed in vitro to be specific for cytomegalovirus antigens.

Points on this clone: Its antigen is not yet known. Base qualities are not at hand, and no much larger clone is one base apart.

V loses 4 bases, J loses 2 bases, and the germline ends lie 17 bases apart. Including the terminal cysteine and phenylalanine, the CDR3 comprises 16 residues. Solely the CDR3 DNA is kept, with 48 bases framed from the first base. The germline V gene sets CDR1 to SGHRS and CDR2 to YFSETQ. The library was made by the immunoSEQ multiplex PCR assay. For the multiplex PCR, a mixture combining 60 forward primers for TCR Vbeta segments and 13 reverse primers for TCR Jbeta segments was used. The CDR3 region of rearranged TCR beta genes was amplified from genomic DNA by a multiplex PCR assay. Amplified TCR beta libraries were sequenced as 87-base-pair reads on the Illumina HiSeq System. Per the source publication's procedure: Across the roughly 700 repertoires, a later analysis counted tens of millions of unique TCR beta chains, around 11 million of which were shared by at least two donors. To remove PCR and sequencing errors, raw reads were error-corrected and collapsed into unique sequences using a nearest-neighbor algorithm that merged closely related sequences. Alignment of CDR3 sequences to IMGT reference sequences was used to assign V, D and J gene segments. For a sequence to be retained, a match of at least six nucleotides to both a V gene segment and a J gene segment was required. A rearrangement counted as productive if the CDR3 had no stop codons and remained in frame with V and J, and every other rearrangement counted as non-productive. Following IMGT convention, CDR3 was defined as the stretch from the second conserved V-encoded cysteine to the conserved J-encoded phenylalanine. The earlier analysis of 450 to 750 of the donors excluded any sequence lacking an unambiguous match to a single V gene segment. An earlier analysis of several hundred of the donors classified V segments as functional when productive rearrangements were above 56.7% and as segregating when the standard deviation between donors was above 5%. To diagnose cytomegalovirus status from the catalog of TCR beta chain sequences, a statistical classification framework was built. In a later analysis, TCR nucleotide sequences were compared against IMGT/GENE-DB human TR gene sequences so that V and J genes could be assigned. Using the TCRdist pipeline, a later analysis assigned CDR3 sequences along with most-parsimonious VDJ recombination scenarios. A later analysis defined each TCR beta chain by its CDR3 amino acid sequence plus V-gene family, and excluded reads lacking a unique V-gene family. To address suspected cross-contamination and a sequencing artifact, a later analysis removed approximately 600 highly shared, low-generation-probability nucleotide sequences. In a later analysis, a clonal expansion index was calculated for each public chain from normalized within-repertoire ranks of inferred template counts. Generation probabilities in a later analysis came from a VDJ recombination model fitted to out-of-frame rearrangements, and those results were checked against IGoR. In a later analysis, TCR-TCR, TCR-HLA and TCR-CMV co-occurrence was scored with hypergeometric tests, and a repertoire-size bias correction was applied to TCR pairs. A later analysis estimated false discovery rates by permuting HLA or CMV assignments 20 times. In a later analysis, co-occurring TCRs were grouped using DBSCAN, and TCRdist sequence similarity was added for clustering within HLA-allele-positive subsets. For co-occurrence clustering, repertoires with fewer than 30,000 or more than 120,000 public chains were excluded, along with roughly 5 repertoires with anomalous nucleotide sharing. Held by TCRdb, this immuneACCESS table contains in-frame sequences only and omits some clones. Under half of the omission traces to an unresolved V gene where checked; the cause of the rest is unknown. That table supplies the V and J calls and clone size; D and trimming were determined from the DNA. For this sample there are over 50,000 clones; about 63% appear just once. The ten largest clones represent around 17% of the sample.

The cohort comprised around 700 healthy bone marrow donors. At the time of sampling, every cohort member was nominally healthy, though immune exposures that went unrecorded were likely present. The donor tested CMV seropositive, placing the donor among the 250 to 300 seropositive members of the cohort. Every donor gave a peripheral blood sample, and the peripheral blood mononuclear cells from that sample were used for TCR beta sequencing. The Qiagen DNeasy Blood Extraction Kit was used to extract genomic DNA from the blood cell samples. This chain joins TRBV5-1 to TRBJ2-3; the D gene is unclear. This receptor was taken from a man aged 40-49 years in good health and CMV-seropositive. Sequencing input: PBMCs. CDR3 region: CASSPSLGVTTDTQYF. The DNA reads as follows: TGCGCCAGCAGCCCCTCGTTAGGAGTCACCACAGATACGCAGTATTTT.